The rows below give T cell receptor beta chains drawn from one sample of a study of cytomegalovirus exposure and HLA in healthy donors. Libraries were prepared by immunoSEQ multiplex PCR; TCRdb keeps only in-frame clonotypes and omits some of them. The repertoire holds about 140,000 clones, with about 80% as singletons. Sequencing input: PBMCs. The receptors were gathered from a female donor in good health and CMV-seronegative. Both conserved end residues are trimmed from each CDR3. D genes are given only for firm matches. The size entry is marked missing in some rows and otherwise reads once, few, many or a size class.

d_gene: .
v_gene: TRBV7-9
abundance: once
j_gene: TRBJ2-1
CDR3aa: ASSEGGVVLYNEQF

d_gene: TRBD1
v_gene: TRBV30
abundance: .
j_gene: TRBJ1-6
CDR3aa: AWSVPGTALSPLH

d_gene: TRBD1
v_gene: TRBV27
abundance: .
j_gene: TRBJ2-7
CDR3aa: ASSLGQASSYEQY

d_gene: .
v_gene: TRBV28
abundance: few
j_gene: TRBJ1-1
CDR3aa: ASSSEGNTEAF

d_gene: .
v_gene: TRBV10-3
abundance: .
j_gene: TRBJ1-6
CDR3aa: ATTGTYNSPLH

d_gene: TRBD1
v_gene: TRBV7-8
abundance: .
j_gene: TRBJ1-1
CDR3aa: ASSSPRGRTEAF

d_gene: .
v_gene: TRBV19
abundance: .
j_gene: TRBJ1-5
CDR3aa: ASSISGLWQPQH

d_gene: .
v_gene: TRBV6-5
abundance: once
j_gene: TRBJ2-7
CDR3aa: ASSRQPTYEQY

d_gene: .
v_gene: TRBV5-1
abundance: .
j_gene: TRBJ2-3
CDR3aa: ASSLAGVDTQY

d_gene: TRBD1
v_gene: TRBV2
abundance: .
j_gene: TRBJ2-7
CDR3aa: ASSWDSTYEQY

d_gene: .
v_gene: TRBV5-1
abundance: .
j_gene: TRBJ2-5
CDR3aa: ASSFKEGGTRRTQY

d_gene: TRBD1
v_gene: TRBV5-1
abundance: .
j_gene: TRBJ1-3
CDR3aa: ASSPYLGTGSGGNTIY

d_gene: .
v_gene: TRBV7-9
abundance: once
j_gene: TRBJ2-5
CDR3aa: SSSLGDTEGLETQY

d_gene: .
v_gene: TRBV5-6
abundance: .
j_gene: TRBJ1-2
CDR3aa: ASNQDRRYGYT

d_gene: TRBD1
v_gene: TRBV7-9
abundance: .
j_gene: TRBJ1-3
CDR3aa: ASSSRQGNVNTIY

d_gene: TRBD2
v_gene: TRBV28
abundance: once
j_gene: TRBJ2-3
CDR3aa: ASSLGASGGDTQY

d_gene: TRBD1
v_gene: TRBV19
abundance: .
j_gene: TRBJ2-7
CDR3aa: ASSKTGTGGYEQY

d_gene: TRBD1
v_gene: TRBV15
abundance: .
j_gene: TRBJ1-2
CDR3aa: ATSSSGTDLNGYP

d_gene: .
v_gene: TRBV7-3
abundance: .
j_gene: TRBJ2-1
CDR3aa: ASSQARNEQF

d_gene: .
v_gene: TRBV5-1
abundance: .
j_gene: TRBJ2-2
CDR3aa: ASSLLATNTGELF

d_gene: .
v_gene: TRBV5-4
abundance: .
j_gene: TRBJ2-1
CDR3aa: ASSPLSSEQF

d_gene: TRBD1
v_gene: TRBV6-5
abundance: .
j_gene: TRBJ1-2
CDR3aa: ASLRGQGIGGYP

d_gene: .
v_gene: TRBV5-1
abundance: .
j_gene: TRBJ1-2
CDR3aa: ASSYAAGAAGYGYP